The clone carrying this T cell receptor beta chain turned up a few times. Its target is unknown. Vbeta (60) and Jbeta (13) primers were used in the PCR. Here immunoSEQ multiplex PCR was the method, and the copy in TCRdb shows in-frame clones only, minus some. The data hold under 95,000 clones, with around 80% observed a single time. The data derive from a study of cytomegalovirus exposure and HLA in healthy donors. V dropped 3 bases and J dropped 5 bases, with 14 bases sitting between them. The CDR3 consists of 15 residues. Germline V gives CDR1 SGDLS, CDR2 YYNGEE. General observations from the study: Later findings reportedly placed an Asian-associated ancestry cluster below the approximately 670-donor mean for N-insertions. In an earlier analysis, about 87% or about 30%: the productive usage of most TCR beta V segments. Analysis performed later showed TCR beta chains linked to HLA being more clonally expanded than equally common others. It was likely that a cluster of highly shared sequence variants was a sequencing artifact.

Material: PBMCs. The rearrangement joins TRBV9 to TRBJ2-2; D may be TRBD1 (6 bases). This TCR derives from a male donor in good health and CMV-seronegative. The CDR3 region is CASSDYSRGTGELFF. The CDR3 nucleotides are TGTGCCAGCAGCGACTATTCCAGGGGAACCGGGGAGCTGTTTTTT.